The clone carrying this T cell receptor (beta chain) has a count of ten or more. Its antigen is as yet unknown. Germline V lookup: CDR1 SEHNR, CDR2 FQNEAQ (reference sequence). Deletions cut 5 bases from V and 0 bases from J, with 8 bases between. The CDR3 is 14 amino acids. This specimen comes from a study of T cell repertoires in cytomegalovirus infection. General study findings and limits: Across the ex vivo response, the dominant clonotypes were HLA-C-restricted CMV-specific TCR beta clonotypes. Public TCR beta family frequency separated CMV-and-HLA carriers, including in an independent cohort.

A single record per CDR3 protein comes from TCRdb applying MiXCR to the reads. This sample has roughly 990,000 distinct CDR3 sequences; roughly a third occur once, and the top ten carry around 15%. The receptor's source is a human donor in good health (CMV status not recorded). Some clones in this sample may be carry-over from other donors' samples. The rearrangement uses TRBV7-9 and TRBJ2-1; TRBD2 is a possible D gene (6 bases). Source: cultured CD8+ T cells from PBMCs, taken from culture after CMV antigen stimulation. The CDR3 loop reads CASSPEGSYNEQFF. DNA for the CDR3: TGTGCCAGCAGCCCGGAGGGCTCCTACAATGAGCAGTTCTTC.